This T cell receptor beta chain was obtained from a study of blood T cell repertoires in COVID-19. Whole-study context: Sources were T cells, B-cell-depleted T cells, or PBMCs; the material itself was cDNA or gDNA.

Germline CDR1 and CDR2: SGHRS and YFSETQ. The CDR3 extends over 16 amino acids. The ends lost 0 bases at V and 1 base at J; junction bases unmatched: 5. Sequencing used immunoSEQ multiplex PCR; TCRdb keeps in-frame clones, though not all of them. Seen here are roughly 200,000 clones, approximately 88% observed once, and the top ten hold 10%. Across under 25 US areas, participants ranged in age from roughly 18 to 95 years. Participants' reported clinical history set cohort assignment. V gene TRBV5-1 combines with J gene TRBJ2-3; 7 nucleotides line up with TRBD2. The sequence was collected from a man between 18 and 29 years old with acute COVID-19. Sample: PBMCs or T cells enriched from blood (not recorded which). The CDR3 is CASSLASAGGTDTQYF. The CDR3 DNA reads as TGCGCCAGCAGCTTGGCCAGCGCGGGAGGCACAGATACGCAGTATTTT.